This TCR beta chain was obtained from a study of cytomegalovirus exposure and HLA in healthy donors. Study-level information: Unique TCR beta sequences numbering some 120 million came from 150 million to 200 million T cells in an earlier analysis. HLA-typed donors were the source of around 85 million unique TCRs held in an early data release. Broader study findings: DRB1 showed the most TCR associations and HLA-C the fewest in a later analysis, as rates varied by HLA locus.

The study ran its PCR with 60 Vbeta and 13 Jbeta primers. Produced via immunoSEQ multiplex PCR; TCRdb's table is partial and in-frame only. The sample has under 100,000 clones, around four fifths seen once. Per germline, CDR1 MDHEN and CDR2 SYDVKM. The length of the CDR3 is 13 residues. V shed 6 bases and J shed 4 bases, with 10 bases lying between them. Likely unrecorded immune exposures existed in these nominally healthy donors. Note on this clone: Its antigen is unknown.

The J gene is TRBJ1-5, the V gene TRBV28, with D possibly matching TRBD1 (6 bases). The receptor was derived from a boy younger than 18 in good health and CMV-seronegative. Sequencing was performed on PBMCs. The DNA of the CDR3 is TGTGCCAGCAGGGGAGGGGGTAATCAGCCCCAGCATTTT. Protein: CASRGGGNQPQHF.